This is a list of T cell receptor beta chains from one sample in a study of a mutant IDH1 vaccine in newly diagnosed glioma. Clones were read by immunoSEQ multiplex PCR, and TCRdb kept only the in-frame ones, dropping some. The sample shows 15,000 to 20,000 clones, more than 65% of them seen only once. The sample was PBMCs, taken from a glioma patient treated with radiotherapy, temozolomide or both. Source of these receptors: a man aged 40-55 years with glioma. CDR3s include the opening cysteine and the closing phenylalanine or tryptophan. The order of the fields is D gene, J gene, clone size, V gene, CDR3 DNA, CDR3 protein. D genes are given only for firm matches. Clone size is given for some rows only: seen once, a few or many times, or a class if the clone is expanded.

d_gene: NA
j_gene: TRBJ1-3
abundance: NA
v_gene: TRBV5-6
CDR3nt: TGTGCCAGCAGCTTGGTAGGGCCAAACACCATATATTTT
CDR3aa: CASSLVGPNTIYF

d_gene: NA
j_gene: TRBJ1-2
abundance: once
v_gene: TRBV19
CDR3nt: TGTGCCAGTAGTCTTACCTCGGGAAATGGCTACACCTTC
CDR3aa: CASSLTSGNGYTF

d_gene: NA
j_gene: TRBJ1-5
abundance: NA
v_gene: TRBV25-1
CDR3nt: TGTGCCAGCAGTGACCCCCTAGTTAGTCAGCCCCAGCATTTT
CDR3aa: CASSDPLVSQPQHF

d_gene: TRBD1
j_gene: TRBJ1-5
abundance: NA
v_gene: TRBV15
CDR3nt: TGTGCCACCAGCGGGGACAGGGGTCTCGATCAGCCCCAGCATTTT
CDR3aa: CATSGDRGLDQPQHF

d_gene: NA
j_gene: TRBJ2-7
abundance: NA
v_gene: TRBV11-2
CDR3nt: TGTGCCAGCAGCTTAACCGGTTTCCCGGGGTACGAGCAGTACTTC
CDR3aa: CASSLTGFPGYEQYF

d_gene: NA
j_gene: TRBJ2-3
abundance: NA
v_gene: TRBV27
CDR3nt: TGTGCCAGCAGTTTGGTTCAGGGGCAGTCCCATAGGGATACGCAGTATTTT
CDR3aa: CASSLVQGQSHRDTQYF

d_gene: NA
j_gene: TRBJ2-2
abundance: few
v_gene: TRBV7-6
CDR3nt: TGTGCCAGCAGCAAGACCGTGGGATCGAACACCGGGGAGCTGTTTTTT
CDR3aa: CASSKTVGSNTGELFF

d_gene: TRBD2
j_gene: TRBJ2-1
abundance: NA
v_gene: TRBV29-1
CDR3nt: TGCAGCTCCGGGATCGCGGGAGCCTGGGAGCAGTTCTTC
CDR3aa: CSSGIAGAWEQFF

d_gene: NA
j_gene: TRBJ2-3
abundance: NA
v_gene: TRBV13
CDR3nt: TGTGCCAGCAGCTACAGGGCAGATACGCAGTATTTT
CDR3aa: CASSYRADTQYF

d_gene: NA
j_gene: TRBJ2-7
abundance: NA
v_gene: TRBV19
CDR3nt: TGTGCCAGTAGGGGGCAGGGGCCTGCCGAGCAGTACTTC
CDR3aa: CASRGQGPAEQYF

d_gene: NA
j_gene: TRBJ1-2
abundance: once
v_gene: TRBV19
CDR3nt: TGTGCCAGTAGTATAGCGAACAGGGACGGGGGCTACACCTTC
CDR3aa: CASSIANRDGGYTF

d_gene: NA
j_gene: TRBJ1-5
abundance: NA
v_gene: TRBV2
CDR3nt: TGTGCCAGCAGCGAAACAGGGACCAATCAGCCCCAGCATTTT
CDR3aa: CASSETGTNQPQHF

d_gene: TRBD2
j_gene: TRBJ2-1
abundance: NA
v_gene: TRBV7-9
CDR3nt: TGTGCCAGCGGTTCAGCGGGAGGGATGAATGAGCAGTTCTTC
CDR3aa: CASGSAGGMNEQFF

d_gene: NA
j_gene: TRBJ1-5
abundance: few
v_gene: TRBV6-6
CDR3nt: TGTGCCAGCAGTTACTCGGAGGATCAGCCCCAGCATTTT
CDR3aa: CASSYSEDQPQHF

d_gene: TRBD1
j_gene: TRBJ2-3
abundance: few
v_gene: TRBV7-9
CDR3nt: TGTGCCAGCAGCTATACAGGGGCCATCATCAACACAGATACGCAGTATTTT
CDR3aa: CASSYTGAIINTDTQYF

d_gene: NA
j_gene: TRBJ1-5
abundance: few
v_gene: TRBV6-5
CDR3nt: TGTGCCAGCAGGATTGGGACGGGGGACCAGCCCCAGCATTTT
CDR3aa: CASRIGTGDQPQHF

d_gene: NA
j_gene: TRBJ1-2
abundance: once
v_gene: TRBV6-5
CDR3nt: TGTGCCAGCAGTTACGGGGGGCGTTCAGATGGCTACACCTTC
CDR3aa: CASSYGGRSDGYTF

d_gene: TRBD2
j_gene: TRBJ2-5
abundance: NA
v_gene: TRBV30
CDR3nt: TGTGCCTGGAGTCGGGGACTAGCCGGGGAGACCCAGTACTTC
CDR3aa: CAWSRGLAGETQYF

d_gene: NA
j_gene: TRBJ1-2
abundance: NA
v_gene: TRBV19
CDR3nt: TGTGCCAGTAGTCAAGGGGGATGGAGGGGCTACACCTTC
CDR3aa: CASSQGGWRGYTF

d_gene: NA
j_gene: TRBJ2-5
abundance: NA
v_gene: TRBV21-1
CDR3nt: TGTGCCAGCAACGTGAACGGGGGCAGGTTAGGAGAGACCCAGTACTTC
CDR3aa: CASNVNGGRLGETQYF

d_gene: NA
j_gene: TRBJ2-7
abundance: NA
v_gene: TRBV21-1
CDR3nt: TGTGCCAGCAGCAAAGGAAGGGGGCGTATGCTAGCGGCAGACTACGAGCAGTACTTC
CDR3aa: CASSKGRGRMLAADYEQYF

d_gene: NA
j_gene: TRBJ1-1
abundance: NA
v_gene: TRBV6-5
CDR3nt: TGTGCCAGCAGCGGGCGTTACACTGAAGCTTTCTTT
CDR3aa: CASSGRYTEAFF

d_gene: TRBD1
j_gene: TRBJ1-5
abundance: NA
v_gene: TRBV7-2
CDR3nt: TGTGCCAGCAGCATCTCGACAGGGGAGCAGCCCCAGCATTTT
CDR3aa: CASSISTGEQPQHF

d_gene: NA
j_gene: TRBJ2-7
abundance: NA
v_gene: TRBV12-5
CDR3nt: TGTGCTAGTGGTGGGCGGGACTTCTATACCTACGAGCAGTACTTC
CDR3aa: CASGGRDFYTYEQYF

d_gene: NA
j_gene: TRBJ1-1
abundance: few
v_gene: TRBV2
CDR3nt: TGTGCCAGCAGTGAAGGGAACAGGGTCACTGAAGCTTTCTTT
CDR3aa: CASSEGNRVTEAFF

d_gene: NA
j_gene: TRBJ2-5
abundance: NA
v_gene: TRBV21-1
CDR3nt: TGTGCCAGCAGCAAACGTCGCGGGGCGGTCCGGGAGGAGACCCAGTACTTC
CDR3aa: CASSKRRGAVREETQYF

d_gene: TRBD1
j_gene: TRBJ2-3
abundance: NA
v_gene: TRBV7-6
CDR3nt: TGTGCCAGCAGCTTAGCAGTAACAGGGGTCAATACGCAGTATTTT
CDR3aa: CASSLAVTGVNTQYF

d_gene: NA
j_gene: TRBJ2-5
abundance: NA
v_gene: TRBV2
CDR3nt: TGTGCCACCGGCAAGTTGAGAGAGACCCAGTACTTC
CDR3aa: CATGKLRETQYF

d_gene: TRBD1
j_gene: TRBJ1-4
abundance: NA
v_gene: TRBV25-1
CDR3nt: TGTGCCAGCAGTGAATTCCGGGACAGGGATGAAAAACTGTTTTTT
CDR3aa: CASSEFRDRDEKLFF

d_gene: NA
j_gene: TRBJ1-1
abundance: medium-sized
v_gene: TRBV18
CDR3nt: TGTGCCAGCTCACCAAATGGTCGGGGTGAAGCTTTCTTT
CDR3aa: CASSPNGRGEAFF

d_gene: TRBD1
j_gene: TRBJ1-2
abundance: NA
v_gene: TRBV29-1
CDR3nt: TGCAGCGTTGAAAGTAGGACAGGACTATATGGCTACACCTTC
CDR3aa: CSVESRTGLYGYTF

d_gene: NA
j_gene: TRBJ1-5
abundance: NA
v_gene: TRBV5-6
CDR3nt: TGTGCCAGCAGCTCGGGGATGACAGGTACCCATCGACCCCAGCATTTT
CDR3aa: CASSSGMTGTHRPQHF

d_gene: NA
j_gene: TRBJ1-5
abundance: NA
v_gene: TRBV19
CDR3nt: TGTGCCAGTAGTCGGGCCGCCCACGGCGGCAATCAGCCCCAGCATTTT
CDR3aa: CASSRAAHGGNQPQHF

d_gene: NA
j_gene: TRBJ2-3
abundance: NA
v_gene: TRBV5-4
CDR3nt: TGTGCCAGCAGGTTCGACCGGGAGTCAACAGATACGCAGTATTTT
CDR3aa: CASRFDRESTDTQYF

d_gene: NA
j_gene: TRBJ1-1
abundance: few
v_gene: TRBV18
CDR3nt: TGTGCCAGCTCGAATGGGTTGAACACTGAAGCTTTCTTT
CDR3aa: CASSNGLNTEAFF

d_gene: NA
j_gene: TRBJ1-2
abundance: NA
v_gene: TRBV7-2
CDR3nt: TGTGCCAGCAGCCCCGGGTCGGGTAACTATGGCTACACCTTC
CDR3aa: CASSPGSGNYGYTF

d_gene: TRBD2
j_gene: TRBJ2-3
abundance: once
v_gene: TRBV15
CDR3nt: TGTGCCACCAGCAGGGAAGGTCCGAACCTAGCGGGCAGCACAGATACGCAGTATTTT
CDR3aa: CATSREGPNLAGSTDTQYF

d_gene: TRBD1
j_gene: TRBJ1-2
abundance: NA
v_gene: TRBV6-5
CDR3nt: TGTGCCAGCTGCCGGGACAGCGCTAACTATGGCTACACCTTC
CDR3aa: CASCRDSANYGYTF

d_gene: NA
j_gene: TRBJ2-5
abundance: once
v_gene: TRBV7-2
CDR3nt: TGTGCCAGCAGCCCGATAAAAGGGGACGAAGAGACCCAGTACTTC
CDR3aa: CASSPIKGDEETQYF

d_gene: NA
j_gene: TRBJ1-6
abundance: NA
v_gene: TRBV4-3
CDR3nt: TGCGCCAGCAGCCAAGCTGTAGGGACATTCCCCCGCCAAGATTCACCCCTCCACTTT
CDR3aa: CASSQAVGTFPRQDSPLHF

d_gene: NA
j_gene: TRBJ2-2
abundance: NA
v_gene: TRBV6-4
CDR3nt: TGTGCCAGCAGTGAAGGGAACACCGGGGAGCTGTTTTTT
CDR3aa: CASSEGNTGELFF

d_gene: NA
j_gene: TRBJ2-3
abundance: once
v_gene: TRBV7-2
CDR3nt: TGTGCCAGCAGCTCAGGGCGTGGGATGGCAGGTACGCAGTATTTT
CDR3aa: CASSSGRGMAGTQYF

d_gene: NA
j_gene: TRBJ2-7
abundance: once
v_gene: TRBV12-2
CDR3nt: TGTGCAAGTCGCTTAGGGGACGGGACAGCCTCCTACGAGCAGTACTTC
CDR3aa: CASRLGDGTASYEQYF

d_gene: NA
j_gene: TRBJ1-1
abundance: NA
v_gene: TRBV7-7
CDR3nt: TGTGCCAGCAGTTATAACAGCAACACTGAAGCTTTCTTT
CDR3aa: CASSYNSNTEAFF

d_gene: TRBD1
j_gene: TRBJ1-6
abundance: few
v_gene: TRBV7-9
CDR3nt: TGTGCCAGCAGCTTAGGGTTGGACAGGGGAGGAAATTCACCCCTCCACTTT
CDR3aa: CASSLGLDRGGNSPLHF

d_gene: NA
j_gene: TRBJ2-1
abundance: NA
v_gene: TRBV6-1
CDR3nt: TGTGCCAGCAGTGAGGGGAGGAACGCCTACAATGAGCAGTTCTTC
CDR3aa: CASSEGRNAYNEQFF

d_gene: TRBD1
j_gene: TRBJ2-7
abundance: NA
v_gene: TRBV18
CDR3nt: TGTGCCAGCTCACCCATTGGTTGGACCCAGGGGGCAAGAGAACTCGAGCAGTACTTC
CDR3aa: CASSPIGWTQGARELEQYF

d_gene: TRBD1
j_gene: TRBJ2-5
abundance: NA
v_gene: TRBV7-2
CDR3nt: TGTGCCAGCAGCGAAAACAGGGGAATGGAGACCCAGTACTTC
CDR3aa: CASSENRGMETQYF

d_gene: TRBD2
j_gene: TRBJ2-2
abundance: NA
v_gene: TRBV19
CDR3nt: TGTGCCGCCCGAGAACTAGCGGGAGGAGGCGGGGAGCTGTTTTTT
CDR3aa: CAARELAGGGGELFF

d_gene: NA
j_gene: TRBJ2-5
abundance: NA
v_gene: TRBV28
CDR3nt: TGTGCCAGCAGGAGGGGAGTAGAGACCCAGTACTTC
CDR3aa: CASRRGVETQYF

d_gene: NA
j_gene: TRBJ2-5
abundance: NA
v_gene: TRBV30
CDR3nt: TGTGCCACGGTTGACTGGAACCAAGAGACCCAGTACTTC
CDR3aa: CATVDWNQETQYF

d_gene: NA
j_gene: TRBJ2-2
abundance: once
v_gene: TRBV4-3
CDR3nt: TGCGCCAGCAGCCTCGGACCGAACACCGGGGAGCTGTTTTTT
CDR3aa: CASSLGPNTGELFF

d_gene: TRBD2
j_gene: TRBJ2-7
abundance: NA
v_gene: TRBV18
CDR3nt: TGTGCCAGCTCTCCAACCATACAGACTAGCGGGAGGGCCTTATACGAGCAGTACTTC
CDR3aa: CASSPTIQTSGRALYEQYF

d_gene: TRBD2
j_gene: TRBJ2-3
abundance: NA
v_gene: TRBV7-2
CDR3nt: TGTGCCAGCAGCCTTAACGGACTAGCGGGAGATCCAGATACGCAGTATTTT
CDR3aa: CASSLNGLAGDPDTQYF

d_gene: TRBD2
j_gene: TRBJ2-1
abundance: NA
v_gene: TRBV14
CDR3nt: TGTGCCAGCAGCCAAGCCAGCGGGAGCTACAATGAGCAGTTCTTC
CDR3aa: CASSQASGSYNEQFF